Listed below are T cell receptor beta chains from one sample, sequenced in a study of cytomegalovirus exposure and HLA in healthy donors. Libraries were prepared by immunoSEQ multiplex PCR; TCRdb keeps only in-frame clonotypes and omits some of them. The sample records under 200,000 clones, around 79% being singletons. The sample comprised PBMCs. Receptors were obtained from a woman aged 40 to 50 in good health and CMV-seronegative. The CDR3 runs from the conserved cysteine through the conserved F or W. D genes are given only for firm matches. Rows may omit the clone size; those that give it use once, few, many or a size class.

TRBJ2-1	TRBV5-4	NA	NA	CASSGDWGNEQFF	TGTGCCAGCAGCGGGGACTGGGGCAATGAGCAGTTCTTC
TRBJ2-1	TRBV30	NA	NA	CAWSVQVDEQFF	TGTGCCTGGAGTGTACAAGTCGATGAGCAGTTCTTC
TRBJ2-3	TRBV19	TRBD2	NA	CASSIVAGVSTDTQYF	TGTGCCAGTAGTATAGTAGCGGGAGTAAGCACAGATACGCAGTATTTT
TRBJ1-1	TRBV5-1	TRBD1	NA	CASSSPTGQNTEAFF	TGCGCCAGCAGCTCGCCGACAGGGCAGAACACTGAAGCTTTCTTT
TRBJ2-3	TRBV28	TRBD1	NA	CASRPDRGTQYF	TGTGCCAGCAGACCGGACAGGGGTACGCAGTATTTT
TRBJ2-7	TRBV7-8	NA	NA	CASSPGRLYEQYF	TGTGCCAGCAGCCCGGGTCGACTCTACGAGCAGTACTTC
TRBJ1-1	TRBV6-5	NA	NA	CASSLGGGIRPEAFF	TGTGCCAGCAGCCTGGGCGGGGGGATTAGACCTGAAGCTTTCTTT
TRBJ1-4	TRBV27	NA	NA	CASRREGHFNEKLFF	TGTGCCAGCAGGCGTGAGGGACACTTCAATGAAAAACTGTTTTTT
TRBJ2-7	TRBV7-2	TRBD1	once	CASSRSGQPPYEQYF	TGTGCCAGCAGCCGCTCGGGACAGCCACCCTACGAGCAGTACTTC
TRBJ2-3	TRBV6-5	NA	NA	CASSPSTGPDTQYF	TGTGCCAGCAGTCCGTCCACAGGTCCGGATACGCAGTATTTT
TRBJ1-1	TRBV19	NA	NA	CASSSGNRGTEEAFF	TGTGCCAGTAGTAGTGGGAATAGGGGCACGGAGGAAGCTTTCTTT
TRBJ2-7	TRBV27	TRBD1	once	CASSLEGTGVEQYF	TGTGCCAGCAGTTTGGAAGGGACAGGGGTCGAGCAGTACTTC
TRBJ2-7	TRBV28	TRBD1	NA	CASRGTGGVDEQYF	TGTGCCAGCAGGGGCACAGGGGGTGTAGACGAGCAGTACTTC
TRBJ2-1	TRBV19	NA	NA	CASRQGSPYNEQFF	TGTGCCAGTAGGCAGGGGTCCCCCTACAATGAGCAGTTCTTC
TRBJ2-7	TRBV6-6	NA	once	CASSRQPPGHSYEQYF	TGTGCCAGCAGTCGTCAGCCACCGGGACACTCCTACGAGCAGTACTTC
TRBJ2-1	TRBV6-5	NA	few	CASSRRESYNEQFF	TGTGCCAGCAGTAGGAGGGAGTCCTACAATGAGCAGTTCTTC
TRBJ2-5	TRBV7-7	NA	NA	CASSLDSDETQYF	TGTGCTAGCAGCTTAGACAGTGATGAGACCCAGTACTTC
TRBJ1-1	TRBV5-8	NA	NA	CASSLTVMNTEAFF	TGTGCCAGCAGCTTGACAGTTATGAACACTGAAGCTTTCTTT
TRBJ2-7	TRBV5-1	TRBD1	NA	CASTTGGRTFSYEQYF	TGCGCCAGCACCACAGGGGGCAGGACTTTCTCCTACGAGCAGTACTTC
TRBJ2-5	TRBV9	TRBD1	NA	CASSPPPGGWETQYF	TGTGCCAGCAGCCCCCCCCCAGGGGGCTGGGAGACCCAGTACTTC
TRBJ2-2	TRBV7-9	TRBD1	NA	CASTGPGQGRENSGELFF	TGTGCCAGCACCGGACCGGGACAGGGAAGGGAAAACTCCGGGGAGCTGTTTTTT
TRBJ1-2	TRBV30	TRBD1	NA	CASSAGTENYGYTF	TGTGCCTCGAGCGCCGGGACAGAAAACTATGGCTACACCTTC
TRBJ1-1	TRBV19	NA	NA	CASSILGGTEAFF	TGTGCCAGTAGTATTTTGGGGGGCACTGAAGCTTTCTTT
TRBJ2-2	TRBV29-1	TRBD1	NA	CSGQGAGELFF	TGCAGCGGGCAGGGGGCCGGGGAGCTGTTTTTT
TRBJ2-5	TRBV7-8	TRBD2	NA	CASSLNLAGQETQYF	TGTGCCAGCAGCTTGAACCTAGCGGGGCAAGAGACCCAGTACTTC
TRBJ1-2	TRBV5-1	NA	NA	CASSLLSYGYTF	TGCGCCAGCTCCCTTCTGAGCTATGGCTACACCTTC
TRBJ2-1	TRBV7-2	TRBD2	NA	CASSLFGLAGGPSNEQFF	TGTGCCAGCAGCTTATTCGGACTAGCGGGAGGACCTAGCAATGAGCAGTTCTTC
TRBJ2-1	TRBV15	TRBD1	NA	CATSRGGGQGYNEQFF	TGTGCCACCAGCAGAGGGGGGGGACAGGGATACAATGAGCAGTTCTTC
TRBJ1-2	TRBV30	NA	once	CAWNPGVVNYGYTF	TGTGCCTGGAACCCAGGGGTAGTCAACTATGGCTACACCTTC
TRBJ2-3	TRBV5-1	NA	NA	CASSLDRGTDTQYF	TGCGCCAGCAGCTTGGACAGGGGCACAGATACGCAGTATTTT
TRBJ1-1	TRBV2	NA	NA	CASSESYMNTEAFF	TGTGCCAGCAGTGAATCGTACATGAACACTGAAGCTTTCTTT
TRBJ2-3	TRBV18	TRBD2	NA	CASSPLAGGSDTQYF	TGTGCCAGCTCACCACTGGCGGGAGGATCAGATACGCAGTATTTT
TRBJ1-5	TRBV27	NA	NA	CASSLKRGNNQPQHF	TGTGCCAGCAGTTTAAAGCGGGGGAACAATCAGCCCCAGCATTTT
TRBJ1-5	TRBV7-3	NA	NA	CASSLTRGANQPQHF	TGTGCCAGCAGCTTAACCAGGGGAGCAAATCAGCCCCAGCATTTT
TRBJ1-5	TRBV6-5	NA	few	CASSYRTNSNQPQHF	TGTGCCAGCAGTTACCGGACAAATAGCAATCAGCCCCAGCATTTT
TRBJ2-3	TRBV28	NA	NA	CASSFAGRSTDTQYF	TGTGCCAGCAGTTTCGCGGGGCGTAGCACAGATACGCAGTATTTT
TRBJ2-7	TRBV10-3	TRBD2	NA	CAISESTRGGPAYEQYF	TGTGCCATCAGTGAGTCGACGCGGGGGGGCCCAGCCTACGAGCAGTACTTC
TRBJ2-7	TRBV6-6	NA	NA	CASSSLGGGRIGEQYF	TGTGCCAGCAGTTCCCTGGGGGGGGGCAGAATAGGCGAGCAGTACTTC
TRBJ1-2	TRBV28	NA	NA	CATVTYRDGYTF	TGTGCCACCGTAACTTACAGGGATGGCTACACCTTC
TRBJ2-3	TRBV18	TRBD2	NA	CASSGTGLVRDTQYF	TGTGCCAGCTCAGGCACAGGACTAGTCCGGGATACGCAGTATTTT
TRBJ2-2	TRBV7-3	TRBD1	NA	CASSASAGGGELFF	TGTGCCAGCAGCGCCAGCGCAGGGGGCGGGGAGCTGTTTTTT
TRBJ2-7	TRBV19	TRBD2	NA	CASTRTGTSGVYEQYF	TGTGCCAGTACCCGAACCGGGACTAGCGGAGTGTACGAGCAGTACTTC
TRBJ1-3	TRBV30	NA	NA	CAWSPGGNTIYF	TGTGCCTGGAGTCCGGGAGGAAACACCATATATTTT
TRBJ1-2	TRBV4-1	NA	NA	CASSQEPIRGAYGYTF	TGCGCCAGCAGCCAGGAACCAATCAGGGGAGCCTATGGCTACACCTTC
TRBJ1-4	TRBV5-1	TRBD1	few	CASSSADRAKEKLFF	TGCGCCAGCAGCTCGGCGGACAGGGCTAAGGAAAAACTGTTTTTT
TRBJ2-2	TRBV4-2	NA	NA	CASSQEPGKNTGELFF	TGTGCCAGCAGCCAAGAACCGGGGAAGAACACCGGGGAGCTGTTTTTT
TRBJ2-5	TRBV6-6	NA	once	CASSYPGDQETQYF	TGTGCCAGCAGTTACCCGGGGGACCAAGAGACCCAGTACTTC
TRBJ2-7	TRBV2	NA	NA	CASSDSGAYEQYF	TGTGCCAGCAGTGACAGCGGAGCCTACGAGCAGTACTTC
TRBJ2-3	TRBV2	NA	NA	CARPASRGTDTQYF	TGTGCCAGACCGGCTTCTCGGGGCACAGATACGCAGTATTTT
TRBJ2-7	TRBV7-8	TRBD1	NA	CASSSGQGGRRQYF	TGTGCCAGCAGCTCGGGACAGGGGGGACGCCGGCAGTACTTC
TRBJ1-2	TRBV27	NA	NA	CASASGGYGYTF	TGTGCCAGCGCCTCTGGGGGGTATGGCTACACCTTC
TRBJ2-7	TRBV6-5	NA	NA	CASSVTGISYEQYF	TGTGCCAGCAGTGTCACAGGGATCTCCTACGAGCAGTACTTC
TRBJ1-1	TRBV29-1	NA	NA	CSARAGTPAFF	TGCAGCGCCAGGGCCGGGACTCCTGCTTTCTTT
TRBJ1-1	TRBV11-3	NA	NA	CASSLVSGVDTEAFF	TGTGCCAGCAGCTTAGTATCAGGGGTGGACACTGAAGCTTTCTTT
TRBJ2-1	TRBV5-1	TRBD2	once	CASSASGSSYNEQFF	TGCGCCAGCAGCGCGAGCGGGAGCTCCTACAATGAGCAGTTCTTC
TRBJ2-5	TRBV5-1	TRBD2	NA	CASRLSGRGYETQYF	TGCGCCAGCAGACTCAGCGGGAGGGGGTATGAGACCCAGTACTTC
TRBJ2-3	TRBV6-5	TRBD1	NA	CASSPQGVRTDTQYF	TGTGCCAGCAGTCCACAGGGGGTCCGCACAGATACGCAGTATTTT